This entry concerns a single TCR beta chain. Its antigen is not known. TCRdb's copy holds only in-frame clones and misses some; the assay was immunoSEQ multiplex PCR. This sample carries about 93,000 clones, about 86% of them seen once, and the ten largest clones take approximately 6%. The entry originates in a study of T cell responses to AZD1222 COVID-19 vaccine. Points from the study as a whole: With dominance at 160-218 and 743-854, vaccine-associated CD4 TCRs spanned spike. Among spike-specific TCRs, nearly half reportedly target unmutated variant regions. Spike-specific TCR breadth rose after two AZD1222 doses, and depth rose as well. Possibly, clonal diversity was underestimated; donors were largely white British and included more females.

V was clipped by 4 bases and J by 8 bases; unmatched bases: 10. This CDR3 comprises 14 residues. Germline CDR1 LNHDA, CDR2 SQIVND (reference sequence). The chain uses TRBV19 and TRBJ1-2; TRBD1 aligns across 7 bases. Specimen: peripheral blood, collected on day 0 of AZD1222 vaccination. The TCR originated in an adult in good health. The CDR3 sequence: CASSKTGRQEGYTF. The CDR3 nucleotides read TGTGCCAGTAGTAAGACAGGGAGGCAAGAAGGCTACACCTTC.